The rows below give T cell receptor beta chains drawn from one sample of a study of graft-versus-host responses after intestinal transplantation. Clones were read by immunoSEQ multiplex PCR, and TCRdb kept only the in-frame ones, dropping some. Of roughly 100,000 clones listed, over 85% were seen once; the top ten hold roughly 1%. The antigens for these receptors are not known. Sequenced here: unstimulated CD8+ T cells sorted from spleen or lymph node cells, sampled before intestinal transplant. The receptors here all came from a human donor who received an intestinal transplant. The CDR3 runs from the conserved cysteine through the conserved F or W. The D gene is left open where the match is weak. The size of a clone is reported for some rows only, either as once, few or many, or as a class for expanded clones.

clone size	V gene	J gene	D gene	CDR3 DNA	CDR3 protein
-	TRBV5-1	TRBJ2-1	TRBD2	TGCGCCAGCAGCCTGTTGGGCGGGGGATTAAACAATGAGCAGTTCTTC	CASSLLGGGLNNEQFF
-	TRBV5-5	TRBJ2-3	TRBD1	TGTGCCAGCAGAGGGGGCACACACTCTAGCACAGATACGCAGTATTTT	CASRGGTHSSTDTQYF
once	TRBV7-9	TRBJ2-7	-	TGTGCCAGCAGCGCCACAGGGCCCTGGGACGAGCAGTACTTC	CASSATGPWDEQYF
-	TRBV27	TRBJ2-5	-	TGTGCCAGCAGTTTTATGGAGACCCAGTACTTC	CASSFMETQYF
-	TRBV9	TRBJ2-1	-	TGTGCCAGCAGCGTAGGATCTAATGAGCAGTTCTTC	CASSVGSNEQFF
few	TRBV5-6	TRBJ1-3	-	TGTGCCAGCCTCCTAGGTATATCTGGAAACACCATATATTTT	CASLLGISGNTIYF
-	TRBV7-9	TRBJ1-2	-	TGTGCCAGCAGCCAGGACAGTCCTGGCTACACCTTC	CASSQDSPGYTF
-	TRBV4-1	TRBJ1-2	-	TGCGCCAGCAGCCAAGAAGGCCAACTTCTTGTTAGCTACACCTTC	CASSQEGQLLVSYTF
-	TRBV25-1	TRBJ2-7	TRBD2	TGTGCCAGCAGTGGAAGCGGGGGCCCCTACGAGCAGTACTTC	CASSGSGGPYEQYF
-	TRBV7-3	TRBJ1-5	-	TGTGCCAGCAGCCTTGACCCGATGGCAAAGGACAGTTTTTATAGCAATCAGCCCCAGCATTTT	CASSLDPMAKDSFYSNQPQHF
-	TRBV5-4	TRBJ2-3	-	TGTGCCAGCAGTCCTGGGCGGGGGCGCTCAGATACGCAGTATTTT	CASSPGRGRSDTQYF
-	TRBV27	TRBJ1-1	-	TGTGCCAGCGGAAACCGAGAGGGGAGGGACACTGAAGCTTTCTTT	CASGNREGRDTEAFF
once	TRBV13	TRBJ2-3	TRBD2	TGTGCCAGCAGCTTATGGCGGGGGGCCCCAGATACGCAGTATTTT	CASSLWRGAPDTQYF
once	TRBV11-3	TRBJ2-2	TRBD1	TGTGCCAGCAGCCGGGACAGGGGGTTCACCGGGGAGCTGTTTTTT	CASSRDRGFTGELFF
-	TRBV11-2	TRBJ2-7	-	TGTGCCAGCAGCTTAGAAGGGGTTAAGCAGTACTTC	CASSLEGVKQYF
-	TRBV10-3	TRBJ2-7	-	TGTGCCATCAGCCTTGGAACAGACACAGCTTTCTGGTACTTC	CAISLGTDTAFWYF
-	TRBV10-2	TRBJ1-1	-	TGCGCCAGCCGCGAGGCCACTGAAGCTTTCTTT	CASREATEAFF
once	TRBV5-4	TRBJ2-3	TRBD2	TGTGCCAGCAGCTCGGGACTAGCGGGGGGGCCGACAGATACGCAGTATTTT	CASSSGLAGGPTDTQYF
-	TRBV6-5	TRBJ2-1	-	TGTGCCAGCAGTCCAAATCCTAGCTTGGGGGGCTGGTTCTTC	CASSPNPSLGGWFF
-	TRBV7-3	TRBJ1-1	-	TGTGCCAGCAGCCCGGCGGGAAACACTGAAGCTTTCTTT	CASSPAGNTEAFF
-	TRBV2	TRBJ2-3	TRBD2	TGTGCCAGCAGTGAACCGGGACTAGTGGCAGATACGCAGTATTTT	CASSEPGLVADTQYF
once	TRBV19	TRBJ2-2	TRBD1	TGTGCCAGTACCCCGGGGACAGGGCCGAACACCGGGGAGCTGTTTTTT	CASTPGTGPNTGELFF
-	TRBV4-1	TRBJ2-5	TRBD2	TGCGCCAGCAGCTTATGGGGACTAGCGCGGCAAGAGACCCAGTACTTC	CASSLWGLARQETQYF
-	TRBV10-2	TRBJ1-1	TRBD1	TGCGCCAGCAGCGAGCGCTGGGGGACAGGGCAGAACACTGAAGCTTTCTTT	CASSERWGTGQNTEAFF
-	TRBV4-1	TRBJ1-1	-	TGCGCCAGCAGCCAACAGACAGGTATGAACACTGAAGCTTTCTTT	CASSQQTGMNTEAFF
once	TRBV5-1	TRBJ1-1	TRBD1	TGCGCCAGCAGCCCAGGACAGGGCCTCATGAACACTGAAGCTTTCTTT	CASSPGQGLMNTEAFF
once	TRBV19	TRBJ2-7	TRBD1	TGTGCCAGTAGTATCACAGGGGGCCCTTACGAGCAGTACTTC	CASSITGGPYEQYF
-	TRBV7-9	TRBJ1-5	TRBD1	TGTGCCAGCAGCTCAACCAGGGGGAGAAGCAATCAGCCCCAGCATTTT	CASSSTRGRSNQPQHF
-	TRBV2	TRBJ1-6	-	TGTGCCAGCAGGGTTGTAGGCAGGGGAAGTTCACCCCTCCACTTT	CASRVVGRGSSPLHF
-	TRBV5-1	TRBJ2-7	-	TGCGCCAGCAGCTTGAACAGCTACGAGCAGTACTTC	CASSLNSYEQYF
-	TRBV27	TRBJ2-7	TRBD2	TGTGCCAGCAGTTTGGGCGGGGGGTTCTACGAGCAGTACTTC	CASSLGGGFYEQYF
-	TRBV5-5	TRBJ2-1	-	TGTGCCAGCAGCTTTCAGTTCAGCTACAATGAGCAGTTCTTC	CASSFQFSYNEQFF
-	TRBV9	TRBJ2-1	TRBD2	TGTGCCAGCAGCGCAGGGACTACCTATTTTGATTCCTACAATGAGCAGTTCTTC	CASSAGTTYFDSYNEQFF
-	TRBV7-8	TRBJ1-2	-	TGTGCCAGCAGCCAGACAGCCAACTATGGCTACACCTTC	CASSQTANYGYTF
-	TRBV9	TRBJ1-2	-	TGTGCCAGCAGCGTAGAGGGGGGTGGCTACACCTTC	CASSVEGGGYTF
once	TRBV9	TRBJ1-5	TRBD1	TGTGCCAGCAGCGCGACAGGGGGCGATCAGCCCCAGCATTTT	CASSATGGDQPQHF
-	TRBV13	TRBJ2-3	-	TGTGCCAGCAGCTTAGCCCACTTCAGCACAGATACGCAGTATTTT	CASSLAHFSTDTQYF
once	TRBV25-1	TRBJ2-6	-	TGTGCCAGCAGTGATTTCAGGGGGGTTCCTGGGGCCAACGTCCTGACTTTC	CASSDFRGVPGANVLTF
-	TRBV19	TRBJ1-5	-	TGTGCCAGTAGTATAGACGGGTTGAGCAATCAGCCCCAGCATTTT	CASSIDGLSNQPQHF
-	TRBV2	TRBJ2-5	-	TGTGCCAAAGGGTCAGAAGAGACCCAGTACTTC	CAKGSEETQYF
-	TRBV7-8	TRBJ2-1	TRBD1	TGTGCCAGCAGCTTAGAGACAACAGGGGGAAGGCAGTTCTTC	CASSLETTGGRQFF
-	TRBV6-1	TRBJ1-5	-	TGTGCCAGCGGTTCGTTGGGGAATCAGCCCCAGCATTTT	CASGSLGNQPQHF
-	TRBV13	TRBJ2-1	TRBD2	TGTGCCAGCAGCTTAGCACTAGCGGGGGGTTACAATGAGCAGTTCTTC	CASSLALAGGYNEQFF
-	TRBV11-2	TRBJ1-6	-	TGTGCCAGCAGCGAGGGGGTTTCACCCCTCCACTTT	CASSEGVSPLHF
-	TRBV4-1	TRBJ2-7	-	TGCGCCAGCAGCCCAGGGCGGGGGCTCTCCTACGAGCAGTACTTC	CASSPGRGLSYEQYF
-	TRBV11-2	TRBJ1-1	TRBD1	TGTGCCAGCAGCTTAGCCCTCAGGGACAGGGACCCTGAAGCTTTCTTT	CASSLALRDRDPEAFF
-	TRBV5-6	TRBJ2-1	TRBD2	TGTGCCAGCAGCTCCTTAGCGGGGGGTAATGAGCAGTTCTTC	CASSSLAGGNEQFF
-	TRBV30	TRBJ1-4	TRBD1	TGTGCCTGGAACCGAATCGCCTCGGGGACAGATAATGAAAAACTGTTTTTT	CAWNRIASGTDNEKLFF